Following are 5 T cell receptor beta chains from one sample sequenced in a study of Ad26.COV2.S vaccination and SARS-CoV-2 variants (dated by TCRdb to the early 2020s). The label giving this sample's treatment or condition can be read as: around 19 received Ad26.COV2.S at low or high dose, single or two shots; several received placebo; per-sample allocation not given. Repertoires of vaccine and placebo recipients were sequenced from samples taken on day 63 after the first injection. The method was the immunoSEQ multiplex PCR assay. This is the immuneACCESS table as TCRdb keeps it, with only in-frame sequences that have V and J called. A part of the clones is gone; compared with another copy, unresolved V genes explain less than half, and the rest is unexplained. This sample has just over 350,000 clones in its table, and roughly 84% of those were observed once. Clones ranked in the top ten supply approximately 3.5% of the sample.

The sequenced sample was peripheral blood, obtained in a trial of Ad26.COV2.S vaccine versus placebo. The receptors here all came from a person aged 18-65 years who received the Ad26.COV2.S COVID-19 vaccine or a placebo.

The V call is TRBV6-2 or TRBV6-3, the J call TRBJ2-7, with TRBD1 identical over 7 bases. Per the germline V gene, CDR1 is MNHEY and CDR2 is SVGEGT. Germline trimming cut 0 bases from V and 4 bases from J; bases unmatched to any gene: 3. The CDR3 has 14 amino acids. CDR3 nucleotides: TGTGCCAGCAGTTACTCTGGGACAGAATACGAGCAGTACTTC. It yields the protein CASSYSGTEYEQYF.

This chain uses TRBV10-1 with TRBJ2-1; 7 bases line up with TRBD2. The germline gives CDR1 WNHNN, CDR2 SYGVQD (reference sequence). Trimming cost V 2 bases and J 4 bases; bases outside gene matches: 2. This CDR3 spans 14 amino acids. The CDR3 here is CASSEAGEYNEQFF. CDR3 in DNA: TGCGCCAGCAGTGAGGCGGGGGAGTACAATGAGCAGTTCTTC.

This clone was counted a few times. CDR3 loop: CASSLDPTVNTEAFF. CDR3 DNA: TGTGCCAGCAGCTTGGATCCCACAGTGAACACTGAAGCTTTCTTT. J is TRBJ1-1 and V is TRBV5-6; D is uncertain. This CDR3 is built from 15 residues. In germline, CDR1 is SGHDT, CDR2 YYEEEE. V was clipped by 0 bases and J by 0 bases, with 9 bases between them. Drawing the rest from reference TRBV5-6 and TRBJ1-1, the complete variable domain is DAGVTQSPTHLIKTRGQQVTLRCSPKSGHDTVSWYQQALGQGPQFIFQYYEEEERQRGNFPDRFSGHQFPNYSSELNVNALLLGDSALYLCASSLDPTVNTEAFFGQGTRLTVV.

J is TRBJ1-6 and V is TRBV9; D is uncertain. This CDR3 contains 16 residues. The V gene's germline CDR1 is SGDLS and CDR2 YYNGEE. V lost 4 bases and J lost 4, with 15 bases in between. The CDR3 is CASSPGSYGYNSPLHF. The CDR3 nucleotides are TGTGCCAGCAGCCCCGGCTCATACGGGTATAATTCACCCCTCCACTTT.

This clone appeared a few times. The rearrangement uses TRBV11-2 and TRBJ2-1, with 8 bases aligning to TRBD2. After removal of 1 base from V and 6 bases from J, the junction contained 8 bases not matched to a gene. CDR1 SGHAT and CDR2 FQNNGV come from the germline V gene. The CDR3 spans 16 residues. The CDR3 DNA is TGTGCCAGCAGCTTAGTTGCGGGAGGCACCAGCAATGAGCAGTTCTTC. The encoded protein is CASSLVAGGTSNEQFF.